Following are 2 T cell receptor beta chains from one sample sequenced in a study of glioma-infiltrating T cells. The iRepertoire nested amplicon-rescue multiplex PCR amplified TCR alpha and beta CDR3s from RNA. TCRdb itself ran the multiplex PCR reads through MiXCR, one entry per CDR3 protein. The table has 150,000 or so distinct CDR3 sequences, 30% to 40% seen once. The sequenced sample was glioma tissue, nonneoplastic brain tissue, or PBMCs (not recorded which). Source of these receptors: a human donor with low-grade glioma or glioblastoma, undergoing nonglioma brain surgery, or in good health (not recorded which).

A word on this clonotype: It may be a read error: a sequence one base away is much more abundant. The J gene is TRBJ2-1, the V gene TRBV6-1; D is possibly TRBD2 (6 bases). CDR3 size: 16 residues. Germline CDR1 is MNHNS and CDR2 is SASEGT. Trimming cost V 5 bases and J 7 bases, with 21 bases left between them. The CDR3 sequence is CASSTTRLEGANEQFF. The CDR3 region has the DNA TGTGCCAGCAGTACCACGCGACTAGAGGGAGCGAATGAGCAGTTCTTC.

The V call is TRBV20-1, the J call TRBJ2-4; 10 nucleotides line up with TRBD2. V shed 6 bases, J shed 8 bases, and the junction held 7 bases outside the gene matches. The CDR3 has 13 residues. The germline V gene has CDR1 DFQATT and CDR2 SNEGSKA (reference sequence). DNA of the CDR3: TGCAGTGCCCCACCGGGACTAGCGCACATTCAGTACTTC. Translating it yields CSAPPGLAHIQYF.